The clone carrying this TCR beta chain was seen only once. As yet, its antigen is unknown. The record originates from a study of shared clonotypes between healthy human individuals. Profiled with immunoSEQ multiplex PCR; TCRdb holds only in-frame clones, not every one. The sample lists around 2,100,000 clones, just under 95% occurring once. Study results and caveats: Clonotype sharing across four donors was observed for around 5% of naive CD4 clonotypes. Enrolling few donors narrowed the genetic and exposure-history diversity that was represented.

It was CD45RO-negative cells, positively selected for CCR7, that made up naive CD8 cells, with terminally differentiated effector memory CD45RA+ cells excluded. CDR1 and CDR2 (germline): SQVTM, ANQGSEA. The CDR3 has 15 residues. J lost 0 bases, V lost 3 bases, and 5 bases had no gene match. The specimen sequenced was naive CD8+ T cells sorted from blood. The V and J genes are TRBV29-1 and TRBJ2-1, with TRBD2 identical over 7 bases. The clonotype comes from a young man in good health. The DNA for the CDR3 is TGCAGCGTTGACGAGCGGGATAGCTCCTACAATGAGCAGTTCTTC. Translated, it gives CSVDERDSSYNEQFF.